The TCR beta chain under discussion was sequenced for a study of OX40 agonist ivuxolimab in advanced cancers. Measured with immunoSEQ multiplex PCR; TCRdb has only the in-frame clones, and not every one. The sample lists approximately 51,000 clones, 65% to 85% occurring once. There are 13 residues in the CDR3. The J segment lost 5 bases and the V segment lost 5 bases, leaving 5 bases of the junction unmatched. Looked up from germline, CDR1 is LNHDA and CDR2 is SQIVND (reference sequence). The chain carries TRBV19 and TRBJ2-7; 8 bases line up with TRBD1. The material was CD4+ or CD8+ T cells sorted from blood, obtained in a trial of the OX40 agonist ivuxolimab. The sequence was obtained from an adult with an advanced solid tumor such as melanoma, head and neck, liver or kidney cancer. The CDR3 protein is CASSDRGRDEQYF. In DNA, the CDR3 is TGTGCCAGTAGTGACAGGGGACGGGACGAGCAGTACTTC. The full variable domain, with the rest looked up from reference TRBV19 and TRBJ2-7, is DGGITQSPKYLFRKEGQNVTLSCEQNLNHDAMYWYRQDPGQGLRLIYYSQIVNDFQKGDIAEGYSVSREKKESFPLTVTSAQKNPTAFYLCASSDRGRDEQYFGPGTRLTVT.